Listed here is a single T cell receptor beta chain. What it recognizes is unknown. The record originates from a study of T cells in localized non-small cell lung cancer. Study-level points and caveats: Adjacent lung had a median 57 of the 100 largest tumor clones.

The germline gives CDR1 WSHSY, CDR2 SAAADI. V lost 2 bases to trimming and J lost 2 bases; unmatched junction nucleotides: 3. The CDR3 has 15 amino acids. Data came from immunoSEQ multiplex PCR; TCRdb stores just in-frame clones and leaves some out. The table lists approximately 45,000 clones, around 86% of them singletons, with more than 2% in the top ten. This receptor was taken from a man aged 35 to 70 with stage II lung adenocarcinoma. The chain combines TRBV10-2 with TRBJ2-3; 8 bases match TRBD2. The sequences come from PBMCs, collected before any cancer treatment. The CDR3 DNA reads TGCGCCAGCAGTGAGACTAGCGGTTACACAGATACGCAGTATTTT. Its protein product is CASSETSGYTDTQYF.